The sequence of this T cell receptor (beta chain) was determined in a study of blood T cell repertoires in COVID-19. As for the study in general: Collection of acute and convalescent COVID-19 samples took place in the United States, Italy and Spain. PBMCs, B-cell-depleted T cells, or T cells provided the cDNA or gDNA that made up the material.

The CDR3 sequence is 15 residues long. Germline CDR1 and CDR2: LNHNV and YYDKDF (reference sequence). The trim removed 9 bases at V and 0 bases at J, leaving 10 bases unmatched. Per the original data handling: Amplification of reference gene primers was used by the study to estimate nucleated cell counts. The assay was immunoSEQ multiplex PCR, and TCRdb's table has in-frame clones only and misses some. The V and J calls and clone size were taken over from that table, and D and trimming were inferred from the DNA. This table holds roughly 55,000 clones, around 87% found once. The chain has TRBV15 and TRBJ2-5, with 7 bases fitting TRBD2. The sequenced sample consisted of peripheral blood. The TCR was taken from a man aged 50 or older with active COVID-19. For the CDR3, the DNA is TGTGCCACTAAGCCGGGACTAAGGAACCAAGAGACCCAGTACTTC. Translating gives CATKPGLRNQETQYF.